This TCR beta chain was sequenced for a study of blood T cell repertoires in COVID-19. On this clone: In the same sample, other DNA sequences code for this CDR3.

Assay used: immunoSEQ multiplex PCR; TCRdb lists only in-frame clones, some missing. The table lists hundreds of thousands of clones, 87% of them singletons. One Seattle source followed patients from active infection through their disease course. V was clipped by 1 base and J by 8 bases, with 5 bases between them. Germline lookup yields CDR1 SEHNR and CDR2 FQNEAQ (reference sequence). The CDR3 sequence is 12 residues long. The clonotype originates from a woman aged 45 to 65 with COVID-19, enrolled during active disease. The sequenced sample was peripheral blood. The J gene is TRBJ2-2, the V gene TRBV7-9, with D uncertain. The CDR3 loop is CASSLGAGELFF. The CDR3 DNA sequence: TGTGCCAGCAGCTTAGGGGCAGGGGAGCTGTTTTTT.